This T cell receptor beta chain derives from a study of CD8 T cells in ankylosing spondylitis. The authors made TCR beta libraries by quantitative 5'-RACE with molecular barcodes. MiXCR, run by TCRdb on the 5' RACE reads, gives a single entry per CDR3 protein. The top ten clones hold 1.1% of a sample with about 340,000 distinct CDR3 sequences, about 14% of them seen once. As for this clonotype: The antigen remains undetermined.

Germline assignment: CDR1 LNHDA and CDR2 SQIVND (reference sequence). The CDR3 is 13 residues long. V shed 1 base and J shed 5 bases, with 8 bases lying between them. General observations from the study: There were earlier reports of some motif variants in reactive arthritis synovial fluid and blood. The authors reported significant enrichment of disease-linked clones in matched ankylosing spondylitis synovial fluid. Apparently characteristic of ankylosing spondylitis blood was a TCR beta motif (under ten highly homologous variants).

The sample taken for sequencing was blood, either unsorted or a sorted T cell fraction (not recorded which). The V call is TRBV19, the J call TRBJ2-5, with no clear D. This TCR derives from a male donor with ankylosing spondylitis or in good health (not recorded which). CDR3 loop: CASSIGQEETQYF. CDR3 bases: TGTGCCAGTAGTATAGGGCAGGAGGAGACCCAGTACTTC.